Shown below are 10 T cell receptor beta chains from a single sample sequenced in a study of control samples from healthy donors and cancer patients. Assay: immunoSEQ multiplex PCR; the TCRdb copy retains only in-frame clones and omits some. The table includes more than 70,000 clones, roughly 90% detected once. The sample consisted of blood. These TCRs come from a woman in her 30s in good health.

The chain uses TRBV9 and TRBJ2-2; 9 bases align to TRBD1. This CDR3 is 14 amino acids long. After removal of 4 bases from V and 6 bases from J, the junction contained 4 bases not matched to a gene. Germline loops: CDR1 SGDLS, CDR2 YYNGEE. The CDR3 is CASSFRQGAGELFF. The CDR3 region has the DNA TGTGCCAGCAGCTTTCGACAGGGGGCCGGGGAGCTGTTTTTT.

The V gene is TRBV3-1 (or the pseudogene TRBV3-2), the J gene TRBJ1-5; TRBD1 is a possible D gene (6 bases). The CDR3 is 15 residues long. V shed 1 base and J shed 4 bases, with 11 bases lying between them. The germline V gene has CDR1 LGHDT and CDR2 YNNKEL (reference sequence). The CDR3 loop is CASSQGGGHNQPQHF. DNA of the CDR3: TGTGCCAGCAGCCAAGGAGGGGGTCATAATCAGCCCCAGCATTTT.

The CDR3: CASSYSRQSTEAFF. The CDR3, as DNA: TGTGCCAGCAGTTACTCTCGACAGAGCACTGAAGCTTTCTTT. The J gene is TRBJ1-1, the V gene TRBV6-5; possibly TRBD1 for D (5 bases). V was pared by 0 bases and J by 4 bases, with 9 bases between. CDR1 is MNHEY, CDR2 SVGAGI, per germline. The CDR3 totals 14 residues.

Only one count was recorded for this clone. The chain combines TRBV4-1 with TRBJ2-3; D is undetermined. Looked up from germline, CDR1 is MGHRA and CDR2 is YSYEKL. Trimming took off 4 bases at V and 1 base at J, with 15 bases between the two ends. The CDR3 is 16 amino acids. The CDR3 DNA follows: TGCGCCAGCAGCCCTACGGGCCTCCTGGGCACAGATACGCAGTATTTT. Translation: CASSPTGLLGTDTQYF.

The chain uses TRBV4-1 and TRBJ1-5; D gene ambiguous. V was trimmed by 5 bases and J by 0 bases, leaving 8 bases between them. The CDR3 length is 14 residues. Germline assignment: CDR1 MGHRA and CDR2 YSYEKL. CDR3 protein: CASSVLDSNQPQHF. CDR3 bases: TGCGCCAGCAGCGTTTTAGATAGCAATCAGCCCCAGCATTTT.

The chain employs TRBV28 and TRBJ1-3; no reliable D call. This CDR3 spans 13 amino acids. With 2 bases removed from V and 4 bases from J, the gap between germline ends came to 6 bases. Looked up from germline, CDR1 is MDHEN and CDR2 is SYDVKM. The chain's CDR3 is CASSLLSGNTIYF. The CDR3 nucleotides read TGTGCCAGCAGTTTACTGTCGGGAAACACCATATATTTT.

J is TRBJ1-1 and V is TRBV10-2, with TRBD1 as a possible D gene (5 bases). CDR3 length: 13 residues. CDR1 WSHSY and CDR2 SAAADI come from the germline V gene. V was trimmed by 8 bases and J by 1 base, leaving 11 bases between them. The CDR3 sequence: CASGQQANTEAFF. CDR3 in DNA: TGCGCCAGCGGACAACAGGCGAACACTGAAGCTTTCTTT.

The chain recombines TRBV7-3 with TRBJ2-2; TRBD2 aligns across 11 bases. J gave up 4 bases and V 5 bases, and 3 bases lay outside the gene matches. The CDR3 runs to 15 residues. Germline V gene lookup returns CDR1 SGHTA and CDR2 FQGTGA. CDR3 in amino acids: CASSPTSGATGELFF. In nucleotides, the CDR3 is TGTGCCAGCAGCCCGACTAGCGGGGCCACCGGGGAGCTGTTTTTT.

The chain employs TRBV2 and TRBJ2-7; a possible D gene is TRBD1 (5 bases). CDR1 is SNHLY and CDR2 is FYNNEI in the germline V gene. This CDR3 spans 18 amino acids. V shed 0 bases and J shed 0 bases, with 18 bases lying between them. As DNA, the CDR3 is TGTGCCAGCAGTGAAGCGCTTCCCGACAGCTGGGCCTCCTACGAGCAGTACTTC. Amino acids: CASSEALPDSWASYEQYF.

The J gene is TRBJ2-7, the V gene TRBV5-4; 9 positions match TRBD2. The CDR3 length is 15 residues. Germline-derived CDR1 and CDR2 are SGHNT and YYREEE (reference sequence). V lost 0 bases, J lost 5 bases, and 6 bases stayed unmatched. The CDR3 is CASSLETSGPDEQYF. CDR3 in DNA: TGTGCCAGCAGCTTGGAAACTAGCGGGCCTGACGAGCAGTACTTC.